The rows below give T cell receptor beta chains drawn from one sample of a study of tumor-infiltrating lymphocytes in primary liver carcinoma. Each CDR3 protein gets one entry after TCRdb re-called the multiplex PCR reads with MiXCR. The table includes about 210,000 distinct CDR3 sequences, about two thirds detected once. Sequencing used peripheral blood. The receptors stem from a woman in her fifties or sixties with primary liver carcinoma and hepatitis B virus infection. Both conserved end residues are part of each CDR3. Each record gives: clone size, CDR3 length, J gene, D gene, V gene, CDR3 DNA, CDR3 protein. A D gene is named only where the DNA matches it firmly. Expanded clones get a size class; other rows say once, few or many, or leave the size out.

clone size: NA; CDR3 length: 13; J gene: TRBJ2-5; D gene: NA; V gene: TRBV4-1; CDR3 DNA: TGCGCCAGCAGCCTGACGGTCCAAGAGACCCAGTACTTC; CDR3 protein: CASSLTVQETQYF
clone size: NA; CDR3 length: 14; J gene: TRBJ1-4; D gene: TRBD1; V gene: TRBV7-2; CDR3 DNA: TGTGCCAGCAGCCGCACAGGGGGGGGAGAAAAACTGTTCTTT; CDR3 protein: CASSRTGGGEKLFF
clone size: many; CDR3 length: 14; J gene: TRBJ2-5; D gene: NA; V gene: TRBV10-2; CDR3 DNA: TGCGCCAGCAGTGAGTCCGGAAACCAAGAGACCCAGTACTTC; CDR3 protein: CASSESGNQETQYF
clone size: NA; CDR3 length: 12; J gene: TRBJ2-7; D gene: NA; V gene: TRBV11-2; CDR3 DNA: TGTGCCAGCAGCTTATCCCCTTACGAGCGGTACTTC; CDR3 protein: CASSLSPYERYF
clone size: many; CDR3 length: 12; J gene: TRBJ2-7; D gene: NA; V gene: TRBV29-1; CDR3 DNA: TGCAGCGTTGAAGATTTGGTCGACGAGCAGTACTTC; CDR3 protein: CSVEDLVDEQYF
clone size: few; CDR3 length: 13; J gene: TRBJ1-3; D gene: NA; V gene: TRBV13; CDR3 DNA: TGTGCCAGCAGCCGCACGTCCGGAAACACCATATATTTT; CDR3 protein: CASSRTSGNTIYF
clone size: once; CDR3 length: 12; J gene: TRBJ2-5; D gene: NA; V gene: TRBV29-1; CDR3 DNA: TGCAGCGTTGAAATACAGTCAGGGATCCAGTACTTC; CDR3 protein: CSVEIQSGIQYF
clone size: once; CDR3 length: 14; J gene: TRBJ1-2; D gene: NA; V gene: TRBV7-8; CDR3 DNA: TGTGCCAACAGCGAGTACGGGACTGACTATGGCTACACCTTC; CDR3 protein: CANSEYGTDYGYTF
clone size: few; CDR3 length: 14; J gene: TRBJ2-7; D gene: TRBD1; V gene: TRBV28; CDR3 DNA: TGTGCCAGCTTCGGACAGGGGTCCTCCTACGAGCAGTACTTC; CDR3 protein: CASFGQGSSYEQYF
clone size: many; CDR3 length: 12; J gene: TRBJ1-5; D gene: NA; V gene: TRBV6-6; CDR3 DNA: TGTGCCAGCAGTTATGGAAATCAGCCCCAGCATTTT; CDR3 protein: CASSYGNQPQHF
clone size: NA; CDR3 length: 16; J gene: TRBJ1-6; D gene: TRBD1; V gene: TRBV9; CDR3 DNA: TGTGCCAGCAGCGCGGACAGGGACGCCTATAATTCACCCCTCCACTTT; CDR3 protein: CASSADRDAYNSPLHF
clone size: NA; CDR3 length: 13; J gene: TRBJ2-1; D gene: TRBD2; V gene: TRBV11-2; CDR3 DNA: TGTGTCAGCGGGGTTTTACGGGTAAATGAGCAGTTCTTC; CDR3 protein: CVSGVLRVNEQFF
clone size: NA; CDR3 length: 13; J gene: TRBJ1-2; D gene: NA; V gene: TRBV2; CDR3 DNA: TGTGCCAGCACACAGGATTTGAGAGTGGGCTACACCTTC; CDR3 protein: CASTQDLRVGYTF
clone size: many; CDR3 length: 17; J gene: TRBJ2-1; D gene: TRBD2; V gene: TRBV11-2; CDR3 DNA: TGTGCCAGCCGAACCCTAGCGGGAGGCCCTTCTACCCATGAGCAGTTCTTC; CDR3 protein: CASRTLAGGPSTHEQFF
clone size: NA; CDR3 length: 16; J gene: TRBJ1-3; D gene: NA; V gene: TRBV10-3; CDR3 DNA: TGTGCCACAAGGGGGGGAGGGACACGCTCTGGAAACACCATATATTTT; CDR3 protein: CATRGGGTRSGNTIYF
clone size: many; CDR3 length: 12; J gene: TRBJ2-3; D gene: NA; V gene: TRBV29-1; CDR3 DNA: TGCAGCGTTGAAGACTCGGCATATACGCAGTATTTT; CDR3 protein: CSVEDSAYTQYF
clone size: NA; CDR3 length: 15; J gene: TRBJ1-2; D gene: NA; V gene: TRBV5-6; CDR3 DNA: TGTGTCAGCTGCTTGATCGGGGGACTTCCGGACGGCTACACCTTC; CDR3 protein: CVSCLIGGLPDGYTF
clone size: NA; CDR3 length: 16; J gene: TRBJ1-1; D gene: NA; V gene: TRBV5-7; CDR3 DNA: TGTGCCAGCAGCTTGGAGGCAGTTGGGATGAACACTGAAGCTTTCTTT; CDR3 protein: CASSLEAVGMNTEAFF
clone size: NA; CDR3 length: 15; J gene: TRBJ2-7; D gene: TRBD1; V gene: TRBV7-9; CDR3 DNA: TGTGCCAGCAGCCCCCGGGACAGCCCTGCCGGGGAGCAGTACTTC; CDR3 protein: CASSPRDSPAGEQYF
clone size: NA; CDR3 length: 15; J gene: TRBJ2-5; D gene: NA; V gene: TRBV12-3/TRBV12-4; CDR3 DNA: TGTGCCAGCAGTTTACAGGGGCATGGTAAAGAGACCCAGTACTTC; CDR3 protein: CASSLQGHGKETQYF
clone size: NA; CDR3 length: 14; J gene: TRBJ1-2; D gene: TRBD1; V gene: TRBV5-4; CDR3 DNA: TGTGCCTGCAGCTCGGACAGGGGAGGCTATGGCTACACCTTC; CDR3 protein: CACSSDRGGYGYTF
clone size: once; CDR3 length: 14; J gene: TRBJ2-7; D gene: NA; V gene: TRBV5-1; CDR3 DNA: TGCGCCAGTAGCACATCTGGACAGTCCTACGAGCAGTACTTC; CDR3 protein: CASSTSGQSYEQYF
clone size: NA; CDR3 length: 16; J gene: TRBJ2-1; D gene: NA; V gene: TRBV5-4; CDR3 DNA: TGTGCCAGCAGCTTGGTGGGGGGGGCCTACTACAATGAGCAGTTCTTC; CDR3 protein: CASSLVGGAYYNEQFF
clone size: NA; CDR3 length: 13; J gene: TRBJ2-7; D gene: NA; V gene: TRBV11-2; CDR3 DNA: TGTGCCAGCAGCCTGAGCGTATTCTACGAGCAGTACTTC; CDR3 protein: CASSLSVFYEQYF
clone size: NA; CDR3 length: 15; J gene: TRBJ2-1; D gene: NA; V gene: TRBV11-1; CDR3 DNA: TGTGCCGGCAGCTCTACCTTGGTCTCCTACAACGAGCAGTTCTTC; CDR3 protein: CAGSSTLVSYNEQFF
clone size: once; CDR3 length: 11; J gene: TRBJ2-7; D gene: NA; V gene: TRBV7-9; CDR3 DNA: TGTGCCAGCAGCCTTTCCTACGATCAGTACTTC; CDR3 protein: CASSLSYDQYF
clone size: once; CDR3 length: 15; J gene: TRBJ1-3; D gene: TRBD1; V gene: TRBV12-3/TRBV12-4; CDR3 DNA: TGTGCCAGCAGATCAGGGCAGGGGGCTGGAAACACCATATATTTT; CDR3 protein: CASRSGQGAGNTIYF
clone size: NA; CDR3 length: 16; J gene: TRBJ1-2; D gene: TRBD1; V gene: TRBV4-1; CDR3 DNA: TGCGCCAGCAGCCAAGTTGGGACAGGCAAGCCTTATGGCAACACCTTC; CDR3 protein: CASSQVGTGKPYGNTF
clone size: NA; CDR3 length: 18; J gene: TRBJ2-6; D gene: NA; V gene: TRBV5-1; CDR3 DNA: TGCGCCAGCAACCCAACGCCATCGCTAATATCTGGGGCCAATGTCCTGACTTTC; CDR3 protein: CASNPTPSLISGANVLTF